A single sample gave rise to the 31 T cell receptor beta chains below, sequenced in a study of control samples from healthy donors and cancer patients. The protocol was immunoSEQ multiplex PCR, while the TCRdb copy is restricted to in-frame clones and leaves out a portion. The sample records over 110,000 clones, roughly 92% being singletons. The material sequenced was blood. These receptor sequences come from a man aged 25-45 years in good health.

The chain uses TRBV11-2 and TRBJ2-2; 8 bases are a match to TRBD1. Germline trimming cut 5 bases from V and 3 bases from J; bases unmatched to any gene: 5. Germline-derived CDR1 and CDR2 are SGHAT and FQNNGV. This CDR3 comprises 15 residues. The CDR3 DNA reads as TGTGCCAGCAGCCTCGACAGGGGACACACCGGGGAGCTGTTTTTT. Translating it yields CASSLDRGHTGELFF.

The V and J genes are TRBV6-2 or TRBV6-3 and TRBJ1-5; 9 nucleotides line up with TRBD1. Germline V gene data show CDR1 as MNHEY and CDR2 as SVGEGT. The CDR3 extends over 16 amino acids. With V trimmed by 2 bases and J by 9 bases, 11 bases remained unmatched. Here the CDR3 reads CASSYPGDRELWPQHF. In nucleotides, the CDR3 is TGTGCCAGCAGTTACCCCGGGGACAGGGAATTGTGGCCCCAGCATTTT.

A note on this clone: The same CDR3 can be traced to other DNA sequences in this sample. The chain couples TRBV2 to TRBJ1-6; D is ambiguous. V was pared by 3 bases and J by 0 bases, with 12 bases between. The CDR3 consists of 17 residues. Germline CDR1 SNHLY, CDR2 FYNNEI. CDR3 in DNA: TGTGCCAGCAGTGATTGGGTCCTTAGCTCCTATAATTCACCCCTCCACTTT. Protein sequence: CASSDWVLSSYNSPLHF.

The J gene is TRBJ1-3, the V gene TRBV6-6; 7 positions match TRBD1. The CDR3 consists of 16 residues. Germline CDR1 reads MNHNY; CDR2 reads SVGAGI (reference sequence). With V trimmed by 5 bases and J by 2 bases, 9 bases remained unmatched. The CDR3 sequence: CASSPLTGVTGNTIYF. The CDR3 DNA reads as TGTGCCAGCAGTCCCCTAACAGGGGTGACTGGAAACACCATATATTTT.

The chain joins TRBV10-1 to TRBJ1-1, with D perhaps matching TRBD1 (5 bases). Trimming shortened V by 3 bases and J by 3 bases, and 14 bases separated the two germline ends. CDR1 is WNHNN and CDR2 is SYGVQD in the germline V gene (reference sequence). This CDR3 region has 15 residues. CDR3 nucleotide sequence: TGCGCCAGCAGTGACCGGAGCCAGGGCCACACTGAAGCTTTCTTT. As protein: CASSDRSQGHTEAFF.

J is TRBJ2-7 and V is TRBV5-1, with 11 nucleotides matching TRBD2. The CDR3 covers 15 residues. Germline V gives CDR1 SGHRS, CDR2 YFSETQ. V was clipped by 4 bases and J by 2 bases; unmatched bases: 5. The CDR3 region is CASSTNSGRAYEQYF. In nucleotides, the CDR3 is TGCGCCAGCAGCACAAATAGCGGGAGGGCCTACGAGCAGTACTTC.

The V call is TRBV19, the J call TRBJ2-1; no clear D. V lost 3 bases and J 4 bases, leaving 4 bases between the germline ends. Germline V gives CDR1 LNHDA, CDR2 SQIVND (reference sequence). There are 12 residues in the CDR3. Here the CDR3 DNA reads TGTGCCAGTAGTATGACTTACAATGAGCAGTTCTTC. Encoded protein: CASSMTYNEQFF.

The chain joins TRBV3-1 (or the pseudogene TRBV3-2) to TRBJ2-2; D is possibly TRBD2 (6 bases). The CDR3 has 16 residues. Trimming shortened V by 2 bases and J by 0 bases, and 10 bases separated the two germline ends. Germline V gives CDR1 LGHDT, CDR2 YNNKEL (reference sequence). The CDR3 spells CASSQPSGANTGELFF. The CDR3 DNA is TGTGCCAGCAGCCAACCCTCGGGAGCGAACACCGGGGAGCTGTTTTTT.

The rearrangement joins TRBV24-1 to TRBJ2-1; tentatively, D is TRBD1 or TRBD2 (5 bases each). CDR3 length: 13 residues. CDR1 is KGHDR and CDR2 is SFDVKD in the germline V gene. The V end was cut by 6 bases, the J end by 9 bases, with 14 bases between. CDR3 in DNA: TGTGCCACCAGTCGGAAAGGGGCGGGTGAGCAGTTCTTC. This sequence encodes CATSRKGAGEQFF.

This sequence joins TRBV30 and TRBJ1-6, with TRBD1 matching over 9 bases. V trimming: 2 bases; J trimming: 7 bases; junction bases outside the gene matches: 3. CDR3 length equals 14 residues. Germline V gives CDR1 GTSNPN, CDR2 SVGIG (reference sequence). The CDR3: CAWSLDRGNSPLHF. The CDR3 bases are TGTGCCTGGAGTCTGGACAGGGGAAATTCACCCCTCCACTTT.

The count of this clone is one. The J gene is TRBJ1-1, the V gene TRBV6-6, with D maybe TRBD1 (5 bases). This CDR3 region has 15 residues. Germline V gene lookup returns CDR1 MNHNY and CDR2 SVGAGI (reference sequence). V was pared by 6 bases and J by 3 bases, with 17 bases between. This chain's CDR3 is CASRQEGASYTEAFF. CDR3 sequence (DNA): TGTGCCAGCAGACAGGAGGGAGCGTCGTACACTGAAGCTTTCTTT.

J is TRBJ1-6 and V is TRBV9; D is undetermined. This CDR3 has 14 residues. Between the trimmed V and J ends, which lost 4 bases and 7 bases, there was a span of 12 bases. Germline V lookup: CDR1 SGDLS, CDR2 YYNGEE. Written as DNA, the CDR3 is TGTGCCAGCAGCCTCCGGACGGGAAATTCACCCCTCCACTTT. This translates into CASSLRTGNSPLHF. Based on the CDR3 plus reference TRBV9 and TRBJ1-6, the full variable domain is DSGVTQTPKHLITATGQRVTLRCSPRSGDLSVYWYQQSLDQGLQFLIQYYNGEERAKGNILERFSAQQFPDLHSELNLSSLELGDSALYFCASSLRTGNSPLHFGNGTRLTVT.

The V gene is TRBV11-2, the J gene TRBJ1-6, with D unclear. The germline V gene encodes CDR1 SGHAT and CDR2 FQNNGV. V lost 0 bases, J lost 8 bases, and 5 bases lay in between. This CDR3 has 13 amino acids. CDR3: CASSLDDYSPLHF. CDR3 bases: TGTGCCAGCAGCTTAGATGACTATTCACCCCTCCACTTT.

The genes are TRBV6-5 and TRBJ1-2; D is undetermined. The CDR3 covers 12 residues. V lost 6 bases and J lost 8, with 13 bases in between. Germline CDR1 and CDR2: MNHEY and SVGAGI. Here the CDR3 DNA reads TGTGCCAGCAGGACTAAAACGCGGGGCTACACCTTC. Translating gives CASRTKTRGYTF.

The chain links TRBV30 to TRBJ1-4; unclear D gene. V was shortened by 3 bases and J by 8 bases, with 16 bases between the two germline ends. The CDR3 totals 14 residues. Per germline, CDR1 GTSNPN and CDR2 SVGIG (reference sequence). The CDR3 nucleotides are TGTGCCTGGAGCATTGGATCCCCCGACGAAAAACTGTTTTTT. Its protein product is CAWSIGSPDEKLFF. The full variable domain, with the rest looked up from reference TRBV30 and TRBJ1-4, is SQTIHQWPATLVQPVGSPLSLECTVEGTSNPNLYWYRQAAGRGLQLLFYSVGIGQISSEVPQNLSASRPQDRQFILSSKKLLLSDSGFYLCAWSIGSPDEKLFFGSGTQLSVL.

The chain has TRBV5-1 and TRBJ2-3, with D tentatively TRBD1 (6 bases). The V gene lost 2 bases and the J gene lost 0 bases, with 10 bases spanning the gap. Germline CDR1 is SGHRS and CDR2 is YFSETQ. The CDR3 covers 15 residues. The CDR3 sequence is CASSFDRISTDTQYF. Here the CDR3 DNA reads TGCGCCAGCAGCTTTGACAGGATTAGCACAGATACGCAGTATTTT.

The chain links TRBV6-4 to TRBJ2-3; no clear D. Per germline, CDR1 MRHNA and CDR2 SNTAGT. This CDR3 region has 15 residues. Trimming removed 0 bases at V and 0 bases at J, with 7 bases between. CDR3 nucleotide sequence: TGTGCCAGCAGTGACTCCGACGGGAGCACAGATACGCAGTATTTT. Translating it yields CASSDSDGSTDTQYF.

The chain is built from TRBV27 and TRBJ2-7, with 9 positions matching TRBD2. In germline, CDR1 is MNHEY, CDR2 SMNVEV (reference sequence). With V trimmed by 5 bases and J by 4 bases, 9 bases remained unmatched. This CDR3 spans 15 amino acids. CDR3 DNA: TGTGCCAGCAGTGGCCCAGCGGGAGGACTTTACGAGCAGTACTTC. It is translated as CASSGPAGGLYEQYF.

The CDR3 is CAWSGGFYEQYF. For the CDR3, the DNA is TGTGCCTGGAGTGGGGGTTTCTACGAGCAGTACTTC. The V call is TRBV30, the J call TRBJ2-7; D unresolved. V was clipped by 1 base and J by 3 bases, with 7 bases between them. This CDR3 spans 12 amino acids. The V gene's germline CDR1 is GTSNPN and CDR2 SVGIG (reference sequence).

The gene calls are TRBV28 and TRBJ1-1, with 8 bases lining up with TRBD1. The germline CDR1 and CDR2 sequences are MDHEN and SYDVKM. The CDR3 runs 14 residues. V shed 7 bases and J 1 base; nucleotides not matched to a gene: 5. CDR3 sequence (DNA): TGTGCCAGCACATCAGGGGGCGAGAACACTGAAGCTTTCTTT. Protein: CASTSGGENTEAFF.

This chain links TRBV6-5 with TRBJ1-5; TRBD1 agrees at 9 bases. Germline loops: CDR1 MNHEY, CDR2 SVGAGI. The CDR3 runs 14 residues. The V and J ends lost 0 bases and 6 bases, in that order; junction bases with no gene match: 0. CDR3 in amino acids: CASSYSTGGQPQHF. The DNA for the CDR3 is TGTGCCAGCAGTTACTCGACAGGGGGTCAGCCCCAGCATTTT.

This clone has more than one count but fewer than ten. The same CDR3 can be traced to other DNA sequences in this sample. The CDR3 region has the DNA TGCAGTGCTAGTTTGGGACAGGAATACAATGAGCAGTTCTTC. This gives the protein CSASLGQEYNEQFF. The gene calls are TRBV20-1 and TRBJ2-1, with TRBD1 matching 8 bases. Losses at the gene ends were 3 bases for V and 4 bases for J; bases not matched to a gene: 5. The V gene's germline CDR1 is DFQATT and CDR2 SNEGSKA (reference sequence). This CDR3 region has 14 residues.

The chain recombines TRBV6-4 with TRBJ2-1; no clear D. The CDR3 is made up of 15 amino acids. The germline CDR1 and CDR2 sequences are MRHNA and SNTAGT. The V end was cut by 0 bases, the J end by 6 bases, with 12 bases between. DNA for the CDR3: TGTGCCAGCAGTGACTCGAGTTCTCCGGTCAATGAGCAGTTCTTC. This codes for CASSDSSSPVNEQFF.

V gene TRBV7-2 combines with J gene TRBJ2-3, with TRBD2 identical over 9 bases. The CDR3 contains 16 residues. CDR1 and CDR2 (germline): SGHTA, FQGNSA. V was pared by 3 bases and J by 6 bases, with 10 bases of the junction left unmatched. CDR3 protein: CASSLLRGRGWDTQYF. In nucleotides, the CDR3 is TGTGCCAGCAGCTTGCTCCGCGGGAGGGGTTGGGATACGCAGTATTTT. Supplemented by reference TRBV7-2 and TRBJ2-3, the full variable domain reads GAGVSQSPSNKVTEKGKDVELRCDPISGHTALYWYRQSLGQGLEFLIYFQGNSAPDKSGLPSDRFSAERTGGSVSTLTIQRTQQEDSAVYLCASSLLRGRGWDTQYFGPGTRLTVL.

This clone was detected only a few times. The V call is TRBV6-4, the J call TRBJ2-1, with a tentative D call TRBD2 (5 bases). This CDR3 is built from 15 residues. Germline assignment: CDR1 MRHNA and CDR2 SNTAGT. V was cut by 3 bases and J by 5 bases, with 14 bases left in between. Here the CDR3 DNA reads TGTGCCAGCAGTGAGCGGGCCACAGAAGACAATGAGCAGTTCTTC. It yields the protein CASSERATEDNEQFF.

This chain uses TRBV5-1 with TRBJ1-1; 9 bases fit TRBD1. The CDR3 spans 16 residues. The V and J ends lost 4 bases and 6 bases, in that order; junction bases with no gene match: 13. Germline V gives CDR1 SGHRS, CDR2 YFSETQ. The DNA of the CDR3 is TGCGCCAGCAGCACGGGACAGGGTATGACGGACGCTGAAGCTTTCTTT. This translates into CASSTGQGMTDAEAFF.

The chain joins TRBV18 to TRBJ2-1, with 7 bases that match TRBD2. In germline, CDR1 is KGHSH, CDR2 LQKENI. V lost 0 bases to trimming and J lost 0 bases; unmatched junction nucleotides: 11. CDR3 length: 19 residues. This CDR3 reads CASSPPRLMGGSSYNEQFF. The CDR3 nucleotides read TGTGCCAGCTCACCACCGAGACTCATGGGCGGGAGCTCCTACAATGAGCAGTTCTTC.

CDR3 protein: CASSRRTGVDIQYF. The CDR3 coding sequence is TGTGCCAGCAGCCGCAGGACAGGGGTGGACATTCAGTACTTC. The chain links TRBV5-5 to TRBJ2-4; 9 nucleotides match TRBD1. J gave up 8 bases and V 4 bases, and 7 bases lay outside the gene matches. The CDR3 has 14 residues. In germline, CDR1 is SGHKS, CDR2 YYEKEE (reference sequence).

This chain uses TRBV3-1 (or the pseudogene TRBV3-2) with TRBJ2-3; 9 bases align to TRBD2. This CDR3 has 17 residues. The V gene's germline CDR1 is LGHDT and CDR2 YNNKEL (reference sequence). V was pared by 1 base and J by 5 bases, with 10 bases of the junction left unmatched. CDR3 in DNA: TGTGCCAGCAGCCAAGTAATCTGGCTAGCGGGATTAGATACGCAGTATTTT. Protein sequence: CASSQVIWLAGLDTQYF.

This chain joins TRBV30 and TRBJ1-2, with D possibly being TRBD1 (6 bases). CDR3 length: 12 residues. V was pared by 4 bases and J by 2 bases, with 8 bases between. Germline CDR1 GTSNPN, CDR2 SVGIG (reference sequence). CDR3 DNA: TGTGCCTGGACTACAGGGAACTATGGCTACACCTTC. This codes for CAWTTGNYGYTF.

J is TRBJ2-7 and V is TRBV29-1; 14 nucleotides match TRBD2. This CDR3 has 15 amino acids. Germline assignment: CDR1 SQVTM and CDR2 ANQGSEA. V lost 6 bases, J lost 4 bases, and 8 bases stayed unmatched. CDR3 in DNA: TGCAGCGTAGCGACAGGGACTAGCGGGAGATACGAGCAGTACTTC. It encodes CSVATGTSGRYEQYF.